The T cell receptor beta chain under discussion was sequenced for a study of read filtering for tumor transcriptome and immune sequencing. Overall study: Among patients, approximately 17 were male and about 15 female, aged 47 to 80 (mean about 69). Study outcomes and limitations: The CD138-negative fraction was mixed bone marrow immune cells, not pure T cells. IR-seq captured clonotypes deeper and more reliably than RNA-seq.

Germline-derived CDR1 and CDR2 are LGHNT and FRNRAP. The CDR3 loop spans 14 amino acids. Trimming stripped 8 bases from V and 1 base from J, with 14 bases between. The library was built from about 400 ng RNA with molecular barcoded adaptors for alpha/delta and beta/gamma chains. TCRdb itself ran the reads through MiXCR, one entry per CDR3 protein. This sample has around 48,000 distinct CDR3 sequences, with less than 20% found just once. This clonotype was counted at least ten times. Its antigen is not identified. The clonotype comes from a donor aged 40 or over with multiple myeloma. V is TRBV12-5 and J is TRBJ1-1, with D unclear. Source material: a population of CD138-negative cells sorted from bone marrow. CDR3 in DNA: TGTGCTAGTCTAGTTTCGGAGAGGAACACTGAAGCTTTCTTT. It specifies CASLVSERNTEAFF.